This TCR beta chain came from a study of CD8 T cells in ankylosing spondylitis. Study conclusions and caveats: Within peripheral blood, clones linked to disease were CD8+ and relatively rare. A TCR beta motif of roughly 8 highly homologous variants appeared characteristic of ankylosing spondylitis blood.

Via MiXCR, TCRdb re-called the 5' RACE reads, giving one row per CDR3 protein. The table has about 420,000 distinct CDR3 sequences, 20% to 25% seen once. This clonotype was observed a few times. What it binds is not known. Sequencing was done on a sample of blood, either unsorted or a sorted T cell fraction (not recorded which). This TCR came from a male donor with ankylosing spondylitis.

DNA of the CDR3: TGCGCCAGCAGCCAAACCCCACAGCGCGAGCAGTACTTC. Protein product: CASSQTPQREQYF. V and J are TRBV4-3 and TRBJ2-7; D gene uncertain. This CDR3 comprises 13 residues. V gave up 2 bases and J gave up 6 bases, with 11 bases separating them. Germline lookup yields CDR1 LGHNA and CDR2 YSLEER.